Below, 16 T cell receptor beta chains from the same sample are listed, as sequenced in a study of graft-versus-host responses after intestinal transplantation. Assay used: immunoSEQ multiplex PCR; TCRdb lists only in-frame clones, some missing. The repertoire has approximately 9,600 clones, approximately 86% of them found once; the top ten carry 5% to 5.5%. From the graft tissue, intraepithelial and lamina propria lymphocytes were released through processing. Sequences were derived from ileum tissue, sampled almost 750 days after intestinal transplantation. These TCRs come from a human patient who received an intestinal transplant, so some T cells may come from the graft donor.

The V call is TRBV28, the J call TRBJ2-7; TRBD2 agrees at 11 bases. The CDR3 contains 15 residues. Germline CDR1 and CDR2: MDHEN and SYDVKM. The trim removed 3 bases at V and 3 bases at J, leaving 4 bases unmatched. The CDR3 protein is CASSLPSGRIYEQYF. The CDR3 coding sequence is TGTGCCAGCAGTTTGCCTAGCGGGAGGATCTACGAGCAGTACTTC.

The V and J genes are TRBV9 and TRBJ2-7; the match to TRBD2 covers 11 bases. Germline CDR1 is SGDLS and CDR2 is YYNGEE. V shed 0 bases, J shed 2 bases, and the junction held 1 base outside the gene matches. The CDR3 contains 15 residues. DNA of the CDR3: TGTGCCAGCAGCGTAGATAGCGGGAGGGCCTACGAGCAGTACTTC. This encodes CASSVDSGRAYEQYF.

The chain uses TRBV2 and TRBJ1-4; no firm D call. Trimming shortened V by 7 bases and J by 0 bases, and 12 bases separated the two germline ends. Germline CDR1 SNHLY, CDR2 FYNNEI. The CDR3 consists of 15 residues. The CDR3 region has the DNA TGTGCCAGCAACGTCCGTGGGGCAACTAATGAAAAACTGTTTTTT. Amino acid sequence: CASNVRGATNEKLFF.

The rearrangement uses TRBV29-1 and TRBJ2-2, with 8 bases identical to TRBD1. CDR3 length: 15 residues. Germline CDR1 and CDR2: SQVTM and ANQGSEA. V was pared by 4 bases and J by 5 bases, with 9 bases of the junction left unmatched. The CDR3 DNA reads TGCAGCGTTGTGGGGCAGGGGGCAGAAACCGGGGAGCTGTTTTTT. Its protein is CSVVGQGAETGELFF.

The chain has TRBV5-1 and TRBJ2-5, with D hard to call. The CDR3 sequence is 13 residues long. CDR1 and CDR2 from the germline V gene are SGHRS and YFSETQ. Trimming pared 1 base from V and 5 bases from J, leaving 9 bases between. The CDR3 nucleotides are TGCGCCAGCAGCTTGAGGAACGAGGAGACCCAGTACTTC. This encodes CASSLRNEETQYF. The full variable domain, in which reference TRBV5-1 and TRBJ2-5 provide the parts outside the CDR3, is KAGVTQTPRYLIKTRGQQVTLSCSPISGHRSVSWYQQTPGQGLQFLFEYFSETQRNKGNFPGRFSGRQFSNSRSEMNVSTLELGDSALYLCASSLRNEETQYFGPGTRLLVL.

This clone has a single count. This chain connects TRBV2 to TRBJ2-5; tentatively, D is TRBD1 or TRBD2 (5 bases each). Trimming removed 4 bases from V and 0 bases from J, with 9 bases in between. This CDR3 is built from 14 residues. The germline gives CDR1 SNHLY, CDR2 FYNNEI. The CDR3 is CASSGGPNQETQYF. CDR3 DNA sequence: TGTGCCAGCAGTGGGGGACCGAACCAAGAGACCCAGTACTTC.

V gene TRBV6-6 combines with J gene TRBJ2-5, with a tentative D call TRBD2 (6 bases). The ends were cut back, 7 bases at V and 5 bases at J, with 17 bases in the middle. Germline V gene lookup returns CDR1 MNHNY and CDR2 SVGAGI (reference sequence). The CDR3 consists of 14 residues. The CDR3 nucleotides read TGTGCCAGCATATGGGCACCCGGGGGTGAGACCCAGTACTTC. Translated, it gives CASIWAPGGETQYF.

The chain uses TRBV2 and TRBJ1-5; TRBD1 is a possible D gene (6 bases). Germline V lookup: CDR1 SNHLY, CDR2 FYNNEI. The CDR3 is 13 residues long. V was cut by 10 bases and J by 4 bases, with 14 bases left in between. As DNA, the CDR3 is TGTGCCACCCACCGGGACACAAATCAGCCCCAGCATTTT. Encoded protein: CATHRDTNQPQHF.

Only a few counts were recorded for this clone. V is TRBV5-1 and J is TRBJ2-7; 7 nucleotides align to TRBD1. The CDR3 has 14 residues. Germline V gene data show CDR1 as SGHRS and CDR2 as YFSETQ. The ends lost 0 bases at V and 9 bases at J; junction bases unmatched: 9. DNA for the CDR3: TGCGCCAGCAGCTTGGTAGGGACAGTGATACGGCAGTACTTC. It is translated as CASSLVGTVIRQYF.

The chain combines TRBV2 with TRBJ1-3, with D uncertain. This CDR3 is 13 amino acids long. Germline CDR1 reads SNHLY; CDR2 reads FYNNEI. V was pared by 6 bases and J by 2 bases, with 8 bases between. The CDR3, as DNA: TGTGCCAGCAGCATTAAAACTGGAAACACCATATATTTT. Its protein is CASSIKTGNTIYF. Looking up the rest from reference TRBV2 and TRBJ1-3 gives the full variable domain: EPEVTQTPSHQVTQMGQEVILRCVPISNHLYFYWYRQILGQKVEFLVSFYNNEISEKSEIFDDQFSVERPDGSNFTLKIRSTKLEDSAMYFCASSIKTGNTIYFGEGSWLTVV.

This clone was observed a single time. V is TRBV6-5 and J is TRBJ2-7, with 7 bases lining up with TRBD1. V trimming: 7 bases; J trimming: 2 bases; junction bases outside the gene matches: 8. CDR3 length equals 14 residues. Looked up from germline, CDR1 is MNHEY and CDR2 is SVGAGI. CDR3 region: CASKPRDSTYEQYF. CDR3 nucleotides: TGTGCCAGCAAACCACGGGACAGTACCTACGAGCAGTACTTC.

This clone was recorded a few times. The chain joins TRBV6-1 to TRBJ1-5, with a weak D call TRBD1 (5 bases). This CDR3 comprises 16 residues. Trimming took 6 bases from V and 4 from J, leaving 19 bases between them. Looked up from germline, CDR1 is MNHNS and CDR2 is SASEGT. In nucleotides, the CDR3 is TGTGCCAGCAGGGAAACAAACAGGTTTTTAAATCAGCCCCAGCATTTT. It specifies CASRETNRFLNQPQHF.

DNA of the CDR3: TGCAGCGCCTCCGACAGGGTGGGCTACGAGCAGTACTTC. Amino acid sequence: CSASDRVGYEQYF. The J gene is TRBJ2-7, the V gene TRBV29-1; TRBD1 agrees at 7 bases. Per the germline V gene, CDR1 is SQVTM and CDR2 is ANQGSEA. J gave up 3 bases and V 7 bases, and 9 bases lay outside the gene matches. The CDR3 runs 13 residues.

The rearrangement links TRBV19 to TRBJ2-7, with no clear D. CDR1 is LNHDA, CDR2 SQIVND, per germline (reference sequence). The CDR3 totals 14 residues. V lost 0 bases, J lost 3 bases, and 9 bases lay in between. The CDR3: CASSIEGGGYEQYF. In DNA, the CDR3 is TGTGCCAGTAGTATAGAGGGCGGCGGCTACGAGCAGTACTTC.

This clone was counted a single time. The chain uses TRBV5-1 and TRBJ2-2; 7 positions agree with TRBD1. The V segment lost 4 bases and the J segment 5 bases; nucleotides outside the gene matches: 8. The length of the CDR3 is 15 residues. Looked up from germline, CDR1 is SGHRS and CDR2 is YFSETQ. In DNA form, the CDR3 reads TGCGCCAGCAGCCTCCTATTGACAGGGACCGGGGAGCTGTTTTTT. Residues: CASSLLLTGTGELFF. Using reference TRBV5-1 and TRBJ2-2 for the parts outside the CDR3, the full variable domain is KAGVTQTPRYLIKTRGQQVTLSCSPISGHRSVSWYQQTPGQGLQFLFEYFSETQRNKGNFPGRFSGRQFSNSRSEMNVSTLELGDSALYLCASSLLLTGTGELFFGEGSRLTVL.

Here the CDR3 DNA reads TGTGCCAGCAGCCCCGGCCTAGCGCCGAGCGGAGAGACCCAGTACTTC. This encodes CASSPGLAPSGETQYF. The chain combines TRBV7-2 with TRBJ2-5; tentatively, D is TRBD2 (6 bases). This CDR3 is built from 16 residues. V shed 5 bases and J shed 4 bases, with 20 bases lying between them. In germline, CDR1 is SGHTA, CDR2 FQGNSA.